This T cell receptor (beta chain) emerged from a study of blood T cell repertoires in COVID-19. CDR1 is SGDLS and CDR2 is YYNGEE in the germline V gene. This CDR3 region has 15 residues. Trimming at V came to 0 bases and at J to 7 bases, leaving 3 bases not matched to a gene. Per the original methods: Quantification of nucleated cells was approximated via reference gene primer amplification. TCRdb's table, derived via immunoSEQ multiplex PCR, lists solely in-frame clones and lacks some. From that table come the V and J calls and clone size; the DNA was used to work out D and trimming. The sample carries some 180,000 clones, around 79% recorded once. Cohorts were based on clinical histories the participants reported.

Sequencing input: PBMCs or T cells enriched from blood (not recorded which). The chain combines TRBV9 with TRBJ2-1, with 11 positions matching TRBD2. This clonotype was obtained from a woman between 65 and 79 years old in a cohort exposed to, infected with or recovered from COVID-19 (not recorded which). CDR3 protein: CASSVGLAGRNEQFF. The CDR3 coding sequence is TGTGCCAGCAGCGTAGGACTAGCGGGAAGGAATGAGCAGTTCTTC.